The clone carrying this TCR beta chain showed up many times. Antigen specificity is unknown. The data derive from a study of metastatic and nonmetastatic thyroid tumors. About the research overall: Repertoires from malignant and benign thyroid patients were compared across blood and tumor or nodule tissue.

Whole-study findings and limits: Benign nodules reportedly had significantly lower TCR beta diversity than malignant thyroid tumors in blood and tumor.

Germline CDR1 is LGHDT and CDR2 is YNNKEL (reference sequence). The CDR3 sequence is 12 residues long. Trimming pared 4 bases from V and 1 base from J, leaving 4 bases between. Original data processing: Across clinicopathological groups, CDR3 differences served as the basis for building a distant-metastasis classifier for papillary thyroid cancer. TCRdb reprocessed the PCR reads using MiXCR. TCRdb's processing, not the authors' own work, is the source of the V and J calls. The data show roughly 93,000 clones, with approximately 11% seen just once and around 11% held by the top ten. Until they underwent thyroid surgery, no patient had received any treatment.

The genes are TRBV3-1 and TRBJ1-1; D not resolved. This sequence originates from a female donor with papillary thyroid cancer or a benign thyroid nodule (not recorded which). Some clones in this sample may be carry-over from other donors' samples. The sequenced sample was blood. Here the CDR3 reads CASSLGNTEAFF. CDR3 nucleotide sequence: TGTGCCAGCAGCCTGGGGAACACTGAAGCTTTCTTT.